What follows describes a single T cell receptor beta chain. CDR1 is MNHEY, CDR2 SMNVEV, per germline (reference sequence). V lost 3 bases to trimming and J lost 10 bases, with 13 bases between them. The CDR3 is 13 amino acids. The Seattle site enrolled patients during active infection and followed them longitudinally. Data came from immunoSEQ multiplex PCR; TCRdb stores just in-frame clones and leaves some out. Among about 140,000 clones listed, about nine tenths were seen once. This sample was taken from a study of blood T cell repertoires in COVID-19. Across the study: Specimens from acute and convalescent COVID-19 originated in the United States, Italy and Spain.

Sequenced sample: peripheral blood. The origin of this receptor is a human donor with COVID-19, enrolled during active disease. The donor label of this sample is uncertain. The chain couples TRBV27 to TRBJ1-3, with D hard to call. The CDR3 loop reads CASSFAVELTIYF. Written as DNA, the CDR3 is TGTGCCAGCAGTTTCGCGGTGGAGCTGACCATATATTTT.